This T cell receptor beta chain was identified in a study of CD8+ T cells in alopecia areata. Study-level information: Patients in the treated group were given tofacitinib by mouth, 5 to 10 mg twice a day. General observations from the study: Greater clonality was observed in lesional scalp samples, especially alopecia totalis/universalis, versus normal scalp.

This clone was observed a single time. Antigen unknown. PBMCs provided sorted CD4+ and CD8+ T cells. Extracted RNA was reverse transcribed into cDNA, the sequencing template. Measured with immunoSEQ multiplex PCR; TCRdb has only the in-frame clones, and not every one. The sample contains 100,000 to 150,000 clones, 49% of which appear only once. The CDR3 consists of 13 residues. Germline-derived CDR1 and CDR2 are SQVTM and ANQGSEA. The ends lost 6 bases at V and 4 bases at J; junction bases unmatched: 1. This rearrangement joins TRBV29-1 to TRBJ2-1; 12 bases are shared with TRBD2. The source is a human donor with alopecia areata. The sample consisted of CD8+ T cells sorted from blood, taken at week 0. Written as DNA, the CDR3 is TGCAGCGTCGGACTAGCGGGGTACAATGAGCAGTTCTTC. Protein sequence: CSVGLAGYNEQFF.